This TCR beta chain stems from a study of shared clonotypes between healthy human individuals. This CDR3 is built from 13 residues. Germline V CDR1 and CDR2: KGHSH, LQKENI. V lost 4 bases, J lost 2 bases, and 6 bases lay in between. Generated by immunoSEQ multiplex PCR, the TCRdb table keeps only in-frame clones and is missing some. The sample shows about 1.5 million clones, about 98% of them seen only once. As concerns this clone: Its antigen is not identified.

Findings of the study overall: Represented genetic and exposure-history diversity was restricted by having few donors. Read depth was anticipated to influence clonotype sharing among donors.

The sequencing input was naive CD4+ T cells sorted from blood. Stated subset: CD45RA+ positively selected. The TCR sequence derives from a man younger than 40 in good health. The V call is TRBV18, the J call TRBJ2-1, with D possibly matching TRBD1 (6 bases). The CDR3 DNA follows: TGTGCCAGCTCACGGGACACCTACAATGAGCAGTTCTTC. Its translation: CASSRDTYNEQFF.